The 29 T cell receptor beta chains reported below all come from one sample, sequenced in a study of T cell clonotyping in hematopoietic cell transplantation. Produced via immunoSEQ multiplex PCR; TCRdb's table is partial and in-frame only. The table has some 17,000 clones, 90% seen once. The sample was peripheral blood mononuclear cells. The source of these receptors is a man in his fifties or sixties in good health. Some clones in this sample may be carry-over from other donors' samples.

This chain joins TRBV30 and TRBJ2-5, with no clear D. V was clipped by 1 base and J by 3 bases, with 12 bases between them. This CDR3 has 14 residues. Germline-derived CDR1 and CDR2 are GTSNPN and SVGIG (reference sequence). The CDR3 DNA sequence: TGTGCCTGGAGTGAGTACAGACCCGAAGAGACCCAGTACTTC. Residues: CAWSEYRPEETQYF.

There are a few counts of this clone. This chain uses TRBV4-3 with TRBJ2-4; 11 bases map to TRBD1. V was clipped by 1 base and J by 8 bases; unmatched bases: 7. CDR3 length: 16 amino acids. Germline CDR1 is LGHNA and CDR2 is YSLEER. CDR3 bases: TGCGCCAGCAGCCAAGGTGGGGACAGGGGGATTGACATTCAGTACTTC. Translation: CASSQGGDRGIDIQYF.

The gene calls are TRBV19 and TRBJ1-5; possibly TRBD1 for D (5 bases). V lost 6 bases, J lost 7 bases, and 22 bases lay in between. The germline V gene has CDR1 LNHDA and CDR2 SQIVND (reference sequence). The CDR3 covers 16 residues. This CDR3 reads CASSIDPGPLNQPQHF. CDR3 sequence (DNA): TGTGCCAGTAGCATTGATCCGGGGCCCCTGAACCAGCCCCAGCATTTT. Variable domain in full (rest from reference TRBV19 and TRBJ1-5): DGGITQSPKYLFRKEGQNVTLSCEQNLNHDAMYWYRQDPGQGLRLIYYSQIVNDFQKGDIAEGYSVSREKKESFPLTVTSAQKNPTAFYLCASSIDPGPLNQPQHFGDGTRLSIL.

The chain combines TRBV30 with TRBJ1-1; no reliable D call. V lost 1 base and J 4 bases, leaving 16 bases between the germline ends. The CDR3 has 15 residues. The germline gives CDR1 GTSNPN, CDR2 SVGIG (reference sequence). The CDR3 protein is CAWSAPWPVGTEAFF. Here the CDR3 DNA reads TGTGCCTGGAGTGCCCCGTGGCCTGTGGGCACTGAAGCTTTCTTT.

The V and J genes are TRBV27 and TRBJ2-2; no reliable D call. The germline V and J ends were trimmed by 3 bases and 8 bases, with 7 bases remaining between them. CDR3 size: 12 residues. In germline, CDR1 is MNHEY, CDR2 SMNVEV (reference sequence). CDR3 in DNA: TGTGCCAGCAGTTTTCCGTCAGGGGAGCTGTTTTTT. This gives the protein CASSFPSGELFF.

The rearrangement uses TRBV30 and TRBJ2-7, with 8 nucleotides matching TRBD1. Trimming removed 4 bases from V and 6 bases from J; junction bases left unmatched: 5. This CDR3 region has 12 residues. In germline, CDR1 is GTSNPN, CDR2 SVGIG (reference sequence). The chain's CDR3 is CAWNYGTGEQYF. Here the CDR3 DNA reads TGTGCCTGGAATTACGGGACAGGCGAGCAGTACTTC.

The chain links TRBV7-2 to TRBJ1-2; no reliable D call. This CDR3 contains 13 residues. Germline V CDR1 and CDR2: SGHTA, FQGNSA. Trimming took off 2 bases at V and 4 bases at J, with 8 bases between the two ends. Here the CDR3 reads CASSLTGIYGYTF. CDR3 nucleotide sequence: TGTGCCAGCAGCTTAACGGGGATCTATGGCTACACCTTC.

This clone appeared a single time. This sequence joins TRBV4-1 and TRBJ1-6; 8 nucleotides line up with TRBD1. With 0 bases clipped from V and 0 bases from J, the junction kept 4 bases outside the gene matches. Germline V gene data show CDR1 as MGHRA and CDR2 as YSYEKL. CDR3 length equals 18 residues. CDR3 loop: CASSQERTGSSYNSPLHF. The CDR3 DNA follows: TGCGCCAGCAGCCAAGAACGGACAGGGAGCTCCTATAATTCACCCCTCCACTTT.

The CDR3 DNA reads TGTGCCAGCAGCCCTAGGGGAGTCTATGGCTACACCTTC. Protein sequence: CASSPRGVYGYTF. The chain joins TRBV5-6 to TRBJ1-2; possibly TRBD1 for D (5 bases). The CDR3 is 13 residues long. Germline values: CDR1 SGHDT, CDR2 YYEEEE. Deletions cut 4 bases from V and 4 bases from J, with 11 bases between.

The chain recombines TRBV5-1 with TRBJ2-5; 10 nucleotides line up with TRBD1. V shed 0 bases, J shed 5 bases, and the junction held 7 bases outside the gene matches. The germline V gene has CDR1 SGHRS and CDR2 YFSETQ. This CDR3 region has 16 residues. CDR3 DNA: TGCGCCAGCAGCTTGGCCTGGGACAGGGGAAGCGAGACCCAGTACTTC. The encoded protein is CASSLAWDRGSETQYF.

The J gene is TRBJ1-5, the V gene TRBV4-1; D perhaps matches TRBD1 (6 bases). The V end lost 0 bases, the J end lost 4 bases, and 22 bases lay between the germline ends. CDR1 is MGHRA and CDR2 is YSYEKL in the germline V gene. There are 19 residues in the CDR3. CDR3 residues: CASSQDQVYGTTKNQPQHF. In DNA form, the CDR3 reads TGCGCCAGCAGCCAAGACCAAGTCTACGGGACAACCAAAAATCAGCCCCAGCATTTT.

The V gene is TRBV5-1, the J gene TRBJ1-1; possibly TRBD1 for D (5 bases). With 1 base removed from V and 7 bases from J, the gap between germline ends came to 17 bases. The CDR3 is 15 residues long. Germline lookup yields CDR1 SGHRS and CDR2 YFSETQ. The CDR3 region is CASSLTPTRQFEAFF. The CDR3 DNA is TGCGCCAGCAGCTTGACCCCTACTAGACAGTTTGAAGCTTTCTTT.

The gene calls are TRBV6-5 and TRBJ2-7; D might be TRBD1 (6 bases). With 6 bases removed from V and 0 bases from J, the gap between germline ends came to 12 bases. This CDR3 contains 14 residues. Germline CDR1 is MNHEY and CDR2 is SVGAGI. The CDR3 coding sequence is TGTGCCAGCAGGGCGAGGACAGACTCCTACGAGCAGTACTTC. This sequence encodes CASRARTDSYEQYF.

The gene calls are TRBV7-2 and TRBJ1-2; D not resolved. The CDR3 contains 12 residues. V was shortened by 5 bases and J by 5 bases, with 9 bases between the two germline ends. The germline V gene encodes CDR1 SGHTA and CDR2 FQGNSA. The CDR3 DNA follows: TGTGCCAGCAGCCGCGACAAGTATGGCTACACCTTC. It translates to CASSRDKYGYTF.

The chain joins TRBV29-1 to TRBJ1-6; 9 positions agree with TRBD1. Losses at the gene ends were 6 bases for V and 8 bases for J; bases not matched to a gene: 5. This CDR3 has 13 amino acids. Germline V lookup: CDR1 SQVTM, CDR2 ANQGSEA. The CDR3 coding sequence is TGCAGCGTCCAACAGGGGGCGGATTCACCCCTCCACTTT. This encodes CSVQQGADSPLHF.

A few counts support this clone. The CDR3 here is CASSRGATNEKLFF. The CDR3 region has the DNA TGTGCCAGCAGCCGGGGTGCAACTAATGAAAAACTGTTTTTT. The V call is TRBV6-5, the J call TRBJ1-4, with unresolved D. Per germline, CDR1 MNHEY and CDR2 SVGAGI. V was pared by 6 bases and J by 0 bases, with 8 bases between. The CDR3 is 14 residues long.

V usage is TRBV25-1 and J usage is TRBJ1-2; D is perhaps TRBD1 (6 bases). This CDR3 is 12 amino acids long. Germline CDR1 reads MGHDK; CDR2 reads SYGVNS. The V gene lost 5 bases and the J gene lost 8 bases, with 12 bases spanning the gap. Written as DNA, the CDR3 is TGTGCCAGCAGTTCACAGGGTTTGGGCTACACCTTC. Amino acid sequence: CASSSQGLGYTF.

This chain links TRBV6-1 with TRBJ1-3; D gene ambiguous. The CDR3 length is 14 residues. Germline loops: CDR1 MNHNS, CDR2 SASEGT. Trimming removed 5 bases at V and 3 bases at J, with 11 bases between. The CDR3 bases are TGTGCCAGCAGTCGAGTCGGAGATGGAAACACCATATATTTT. Amino acids: CASSRVGDGNTIYF.

The chain couples TRBV5-1 to TRBJ2-2, with no clear D. V was trimmed by 7 bases and J by 0 bases, leaving 13 bases between them. Germline loops: CDR1 SGHRS, CDR2 YFSETQ. The CDR3 extends over 15 amino acids. The CDR3 loop reads CASFPDTPNTGELFF. The CDR3 DNA reads as TGCGCCAGCTTTCCCGACACTCCGAACACCGGGGAGCTGTTTTTT.

The CDR3 region is CASSLDYGYTF. CDR3 bases: TGTGCCAGCAGCTTGGACTATGGCTACACCTTC. This chain uses TRBV5-6 with TRBJ1-2, with D unresolved. The CDR3 has 11 residues. Germline V lookup: CDR1 SGHDT, CDR2 YYEEEE. Between the trimmed V and J ends, which lost 0 bases and 3 bases, there was a span of 0 bases. The full variable domain, completed using reference TRBV5-6 and TRBJ1-2, is DAGVTQSPTHLIKTRGQQVTLRCSPKSGHDTVSWYQQALGQGPQFIFQYYEEEERQRGNFPDRFSGHQFPNYSSELNVNALLLGDSALYLCASSLDYGYTFGSGTRLTVV.

The V gene is TRBV1, the J gene TRBJ2-2; the DNA was not compared with TRBD2, the D call given in the table. TRBV1 is noted as a pseudogene. The CDR3 is 20 amino acids. This CDR3 reads CTSSQESQKTSGGNTGELFF. The DNA for the CDR3 is TGCACCAGCAGCCAAGAAAGTCAAAAGACTAGCGGGGGAAACACCGGGGAGCTGTTTTTT.

CDR3 region: CASSSPTGGEKLFF. As DNA, the CDR3 is TGTGCCAGCAGTTCCCCCACAGGGGGAGAAAAACTGTTTTTT. The chain is built from TRBV6-5 and TRBJ1-4; 8 bases match TRBD1. The CDR3 consists of 14 residues. Trimming removed 4 bases from V and 8 bases from J; junction bases left unmatched: 6. Germline V lookup: CDR1 MNHEY, CDR2 SVGAGI.

This clone was seen a single time. The rearrangement joins TRBV7-2 to TRBJ1-1; 7 bases match TRBD1. The CDR3 is made up of 18 amino acids. From germline, CDR1 is SGHTA and CDR2 FQGNSA. Trimming removed 4 bases from V and 3 bases from J; junction bases left unmatched: 17. CDR3 coding DNA: TGTGCCAGCAGCTCCCGGCCGCGAGGAGGGGGCGGGTACACTGAAGCTTTCTTT. Its protein product is CASSSRPRGGGGYTEAFF.

The chain joins TRBV28 to TRBJ1-2, with 7 bases that match TRBD1. Germline lookup yields CDR1 MDHEN and CDR2 SYDVKM. The CDR3 covers 15 residues. The V gene end was trimmed by 7 bases and the J gene end by 8 bases; junction bases not matched to a gene: 16. CDR3 bases: TGTGCCAGCAACCGCTGGACAGGCACAATGTGGGGCTACACCTTC. This encodes CASNRWTGTMWGYTF.

The chain's CDR3 is CAWSARARDTQYF. CDR3 nucleotides: TGTGCCTGGAGTGCGAGGGCCCGAGATACGCAGTATTTT. V and J are TRBV30 and TRBJ2-3; D might be TRBD2 (5 bases). The CDR3 spans 13 residues. Per germline, CDR1 GTSNPN and CDR2 SVGIG (reference sequence). The germline V and J ends were trimmed by 1 base and 5 bases, with 10 bases remaining between them.

The gene calls are TRBV7-2 and TRBJ2-3; D could derive from TRBD1 or TRBD2 (6 bases each). This CDR3 is built from 14 residues. With 0 bases removed from V and 6 bases from J, the gap between germline ends came to 10 bases. Germline V gene sequence: CDR1 SGHTA, CDR2 FQGNSA. The chain's CDR3 is CASSLALGGDTQYF. The DNA for the CDR3 is TGTGCCAGCAGCTTAGCCTTAGGGGGGGATACGCAGTATTTT. The full variable domain, with the rest looked up from reference TRBV7-2 and TRBJ2-3, is GAGVSQSPSNKVTEKGKDVELRCDPISGHTALYWYRQSLGQGLEFLIYFQGNSAPDKSGLPSDRFSAERTGGSVSTLTIQRTQQEDSAVYLCASSLALGGDTQYFGPGTRLTVL.

This clone was found once. The V and J genes are TRBV6-1 and TRBJ1-2; D gene unclear. Germline V gives CDR1 MNHNS, CDR2 SASEGT. The CDR3 loop spans 13 amino acids. The ends were cut back, 7 bases at V and 5 bases at J, with 14 bases in the middle. In DNA form, the CDR3 reads TGTGCCAGCACTCTCGAGGAGGGATATGGCTACACCTTC. This encodes CASTLEEGYGYTF.

This chain links TRBV4-1 with TRBJ1-1; 9 nucleotides match TRBD1. CDR3 length equals 17 residues. J was trimmed by 3 bases and V by 0 bases; bases with no gene match: 8. Germline assignment: CDR1 MGHRA and CDR2 YSYEKL. The CDR3 coding sequence is TGCGCCAGCAGCCAAGAAGGGGACAGGGTCGGCGACACTGAAGCTTTCTTT. This sequence encodes CASSQEGDRVGDTEAFF.

V is TRBV2 and J is TRBJ1-6; D remains unclear. This CDR3 comprises 12 residues. Germline V gene lookup returns CDR1 SNHLY and CDR2 FYNNEI. Trimming left V 3 bases short and J 12 bases short, with 9 bases between. The CDR3 sequence is CASSDPTRPLHF. The CDR3, as DNA: TGTGCCAGCAGTGACCCGACACGACCCCTCCACTTT.